These T cell receptor beta chains were read from a single sample in a study of Ad26.COV2.S vaccination and SARS-CoV-2 variants. Sequenced by immunoSEQ multiplex PCR; TCRdb stores in-frame clones only, minus some. The sample has roughly 380,000 clones, roughly 90% seen once. This sample comprised peripheral blood, obtained in a trial of Ad26.COV2.S vaccine versus placebo. The source is a person between 18 and 59 years old who received the Ad26.COV2.S COVID-19 vaccine or a placebo. Both conserved end residues are trimmed from each CDR3. Fields, in order: V gene, J gene, CDR3 protein.

TRBV7-6	TRBJ1-6	ASSLVPAGGVESPLH
TRBV27	TRBJ1-1	ASGYRDNTEAF
TRBV25-1	TRBJ2-7	ASSGPPPGEQY
TRBV10-3	TRBJ1-6	AISEADTDNSPLH
TRBV28	TRBJ2-7	ATSGRPAYEQY
TRBV5-1	TRBJ2-3	ATKQGSDTQY
TRBV24-1	TRBJ2-5	ASARRVGETQY
TRBV5-1	TRBJ2-1	ASRVINEQF
TRBV19	TRBJ2-1	ASSIDSLPYNEQF
TRBV5-6	TRBJ2-7	ASSLGVWGSYEQY
TRBV12-3/TRBV12-4	TRBJ2-7	ASRTGRNEQY
TRBV11-2	TRBJ1-6	ASSLNDASPLH
TRBV27	TRBJ2-7	ASSLVGGDYEQY
TRBV5-4	TRBJ2-7	ASTTGTGVSEQY
TRBV7-3	TRBJ2-5	ASSSQTKETQY
TRBV14	TRBJ2-7	ASSQLAGAPYEQY
TRBV19	TRBJ2-1	ASHPHRAGVDEQF
TRBV10-3	TRBJ2-7	AISEPWTGQGAEQY
TRBV7-8	TRBJ2-1	ASSRDPNEQF
TRBV7-8	TRBJ2-2	ATGIRLPGELF
TRBV4-1	TRBJ1-2	ASSQDSVGQYGYT
TRBV4-3	TRBJ2-7	ASSSDRGRNEQY
TRBV5-1	TRBJ2-1	ASSLTDSDNEQF
TRBV7-9	TRBJ2-7	ASSLLGTLGYEQY
TRBV7-9	TRBJ1-3	ASSLGRVSGNTIY
TRBV4-3	TRBJ1-1	ASSQGNLGRGDTEAF
TRBV9	TRBJ2-1	ASSVGAGGPYNEQF
TRBV30	TRBJ2-4	AWSATVPKNIQY
TRBV4-1	TRBJ2-7	ASSQNSGARAYEQY
TRBV12-5	TRBJ1-4	ASGLSPDREGDEKLF
TRBV7-9	TRBJ2-7	ASSSGTGGPYEQY